The 16 T cell receptor beta chains below were found in one sample sequenced in a study of cytomegalovirus exposure and HLA in healthy donors. PCR used 60 Vbeta primers and 13 Jbeta primers. TCRdb keeps only in-frame clones here, not all; method: immunoSEQ multiplex PCR. The data show about 120,000 clones, less than 65% seen once. Sequenced: PBMCs. The origin of the receptors is a man between 35 and 55 years old in good health and CMV-seropositive.

V and J are TRBV18 and TRBJ2-5, with TRBD1 as a possible D gene (5 bases). Germline CDR1 reads KGHSH; CDR2 reads LQKENI. The CDR3 consists of 13 residues. Trimming took off 2 bases at V and 1 base at J, with 5 bases between the two ends. The CDR3 sequence is CASSPDSQETQYF. The CDR3 bases are TGTGCCAGCTCACCAGACAGCCAAGAGACCCAGTACTTC. The full variable domain, rest sourced from reference TRBV18 and TRBJ2-5, is NAGVMQNPRHLVRRRGQEARLRCSPMKGHSHVYWYRQLPEEGLKFMVYLQKENIIDESGMPKERFSAEFPKEGPSILRIQQVVRGDSAAYFCASSPDSQETQYFGPGTRLLVL.

This clone showed up just a few times. The rearrangement links TRBV4-1 to TRBJ2-5, with D unresolved. The V gene lost 0 bases and the J gene lost 7 bases, with 6 bases spanning the gap. The CDR3 extends over 12 amino acids. Per germline, CDR1 MGHRA and CDR2 YSYEKL. Here the CDR3 DNA reads TGCGCCAGCAGCCAAGATGGTAGGACCCAGTACTTC. Its translation: CASSQDGRTQYF.

The gene calls are TRBV27 and TRBJ2-7; 9 bases map to TRBD1. The CDR3 has 15 amino acids. Losses at the gene ends were 5 bases for V and 4 bases for J; bases not matched to a gene: 9. Germline CDR1 reads MNHEY; CDR2 reads SMNVEV (reference sequence). The CDR3, as DNA: TGTGCCAGCAGTCTAACCGGGACAGGGCCGTACGAGCAGTACTTC. Its translation is CASSLTGTGPYEQYF.

The rearrangement joins TRBV10-3 to TRBJ2-3, with D tentatively TRBD1 (5 bases). CDR1 is ENHRY, CDR2 SYGVKD, per germline. This CDR3 has 14 residues. Trimming took off 5 bases at V and 0 bases at J, with 9 bases between the two ends. The CDR3 DNA reads TGTGCCATCAGTAGACAGTTTAGCACAGATACGCAGTATTTT. Amino acids: CAISRQFSTDTQYF.

The rearrangement links TRBV7-6 to TRBJ2-1; 11 bases are a match to TRBD1. CDR3 length: 15 residues. Germline CDR1 is SGHVS and CDR2 is FNYEAQ. The J segment lost 4 bases and the V segment lost 4 bases, leaving 3 bases of the junction unmatched. CDR3 bases: TGTGCCAGCAGCTACCGGGACAGGGGGTACAATGAGCAGTTCTTC. It specifies CASSYRDRGYNEQFF.

The genes are TRBV5-1 and TRBJ2-1; 7 bases are a match to TRBD2. The CDR3 covers 18 residues. Germline V gene sequence: CDR1 SGHRS, CDR2 YFSETQ. Germline trimming cut 0 bases from V and 0 bases from J; bases unmatched to any gene: 9. CDR3: CASSLGGSGGSSYNEQFF. The CDR3 DNA reads as TGCGCCAGCAGCTTGGGAGGATCCGGGGGGAGCTCCTACAATGAGCAGTTCTTC.

V usage is TRBV5-1 and J usage is TRBJ1-2; no clear D gene. V was pared by 3 bases and J by 3 bases, with 15 bases between. CDR1 and CDR2 (germline): SGHRS, YFSETQ. CDR3 length equals 15 residues. The chain's CDR3 is CASSSIIGRDYGYTF. Written as DNA, the CDR3 is TGCGCCAGCAGCTCGATTATAGGGAGGGACTATGGCTACACCTTC.

The J gene is TRBJ2-7, the V gene TRBV10-2; 8 nucleotides line up with TRBD2. Germline V gene lookup returns CDR1 WSHSY and CDR2 SAAADI. The CDR3 is 15 amino acids. J lost 1 base, V lost 3 bases, and 5 bases had no gene match. This CDR3 is CASSDPGGGSYEQYF. The CDR3 bases are TGCGCCAGCAGTGATCCCGGGGGGGGTTCCTACGAGCAGTACTTC.

The genes are TRBV15 and TRBJ2-3; TRBD1 matches at 7 bases. Germline V gene lookup returns CDR1 LNHNV and CDR2 YYDKDF (reference sequence). The CDR3 runs to 15 residues. J was trimmed by 4 bases and V by 0 bases; bases with no gene match: 4. The CDR3 coding sequence is TGTGCCACCAGCAGAGACCGACAGGGACCAGATACGCAGTATTTT. It yields the protein CATSRDRQGPDTQYF.

V usage is TRBV7-8 and J usage is TRBJ2-1; 11 bases match TRBD2. This CDR3 has 16 residues. Germline V gives CDR1 SGHVS, CDR2 FQNEAQ. With 6 bases clipped from V and 5 bases from J, the junction kept 9 bases outside the gene matches. The CDR3 DNA is TGTGCCAGCAGTGCCCCCGGGACTAGCGGTCACAATGAGCAGTTCTTC. Its protein is CASSAPGTSGHNEQFF. Supplemented by reference TRBV7-8 and TRBJ2-1, the full variable domain reads GAGVSQSPRYKVAKRGQDVALRCDPISGHVSLFWYQQALGQGPEFLTYFQNEAQLDKSGLPSDRFFAERPEGSVSTLKIQRTQQEDSAVYLCASSAPGTSGHNEQFFGPGTRLTVL.

The chain recombines TRBV25-1 with TRBJ1-6; possible D gene TRBD1, 6 bases. This CDR3 region has 14 residues. The germline CDR1 and CDR2 sequences are MGHDK and SYGVNS. Trimming cost V 3 bases and J 13 bases, with 16 bases left between them. The CDR3 DNA is TGTGCCAGCAGTGAGGGCGGGGGGCGGCTTCCCCTCCACTTT. This encodes CASSEGGGRLPLHF.

The V gene is TRBV19, the J gene TRBJ2-3, with a weak D call TRBD2 (5 bases). The germline CDR1 and CDR2 sequences are LNHDA and SQIVND (reference sequence). V lost 4 bases and J lost 3, with 11 bases in between. The CDR3 has 14 residues. CDR3 nucleotide sequence: TGTGCCAGTAGTAACGAGGGTGGGACAGATACGCAGTATTTT. Translating it yields CASSNEGGTDTQYF.

The genes are TRBV4-1 and TRBJ2-5; D remains unclear. The J call is in doubt because the DNA end fits TRBJ2-7 better. The CDR3 spans 16 residues. Germline V gene lookup returns CDR1 MGHRA and CDR2 YSYEKL. The CDR3 protein is CASSQTPEPSNYEQYF. CDR3 bases: TGCGCCAGCAGCCAGACCCCCGAGCCCTCAAACTACGAGCAGTACTTC.

Details on this clone: Compared with germline, one end of the junction differs, possibly owing to a read error. This chain uses TRBV7-7 with TRBJ2-1; no definite D call. Per germline, CDR1 SSHAT and CDR2 FNYEAQ (reference sequence). The CDR3 totals 13 residues. The CDR3, as DNA: TGTGCTAGCACACTTAGATTACGGGATGAGCAGTTCTTC. This gives the protein CASTLRLRDEQFF.

The table lists this clone with a count of one. J is TRBJ2-2 and V is TRBV6-5, with D possibly matching TRBD1 (6 bases). Germline V CDR1 and CDR2: MNHEY, SVGAGI. This CDR3 has 15 amino acids. The V end lost 5 bases, the J end lost 0 bases, and 10 bases lay between the germline ends. The CDR3 reads CASSKRQANTGELFF. The CDR3 nucleotides are TGTGCCAGCAGTAAAAGACAGGCGAACACCGGGGAGCTGTTTTTT.

The chain is built from TRBV7-2 and TRBJ1-2; unclear D gene. Germline V gene lookup returns CDR1 SGHTA and CDR2 FQGNSA. The CDR3 consists of 13 residues. V dropped 0 bases and J dropped 0 bases, with 2 bases sitting between them. CDR3 nucleotides: TGTGCCAGCAGCTTAGCCGCTAACTATGGCTACACCTTC. It translates to CASSLAANYGYTF.